These T cell receptor beta chains were read from a single sample in a study of radiation and T cells in renal cell carcinoma. Repertoires were generated with immunoSEQ multiplex PCR, while TCRdb's copy carries only in-frame clones and drops some. The sample has approximately 79,000 clones, roughly 87% seen once. The sample here was blood, taken from a patient whose treatment included radiotherapy and nephrectomy. All receptors derive from a man aged 55 to 70 with renal cell carcinoma. The CDR3 runs from the conserved cysteine through the conserved F or W. D genes are given only for firm matches. Where a row states a size, it is once, few, many or the class of an expanded clone; other rows omit it.

abundance	v_gene	j_gene	d_gene	CDR3nt	CDR3aa
-	TRBV20-1	TRBJ2-5	-	TGCATGGGCGGGTTACAAGAGACCCAGTACTTC	CMGGLQETQYF
-	TRBV15	TRBJ2-1	-	TGTGCCACCAGCAGGGACACCTCCTACAATGAGCAGTTCTTC	CATSRDTSYNEQFF
-	TRBV5-5	TRBJ2-3	-	TGTGCCAGCAGCTTCCCTGGCGGGGACACGCAGTATTTT	CASSFPGGDTQYF
-	TRBV18	TRBJ2-7	TRBD1	TGTGCCAGCTCACCGGACAGGGTGGGGTACGAGCAGTACTTC	CASSPDRVGYEQYF
-	TRBV5-6	TRBJ1-2	TRBD1	TGTGCCAGCAGCTTGGCCGGGACAGGGGCCGGGATGGGCTACACCTTC	CASSLAGTGAGMGYTF
few	TRBV7-9	TRBJ1-2	-	TGTGCCAGCAGCTTAGCAGCGGGGCACAACTATGGCTACACCTTC	CASSLAAGHNYGYTF
once	TRBV2	TRBJ1-2	-	TGTGCCAGCAGTGCAAACACACCAGACCTCTATGGCTACACCTTC	CASSANTPDLYGYTF
-	TRBV14	TRBJ2-7	-	TGTGCCAGCAGCCAAGTGTTAGGAGCAACCGAGCAGTACTTC	CASSQVLGATEQYF
-	TRBV5-1	TRBJ2-3	-	TGCGCCAGCACCCCCTCCCGGGGGACGGGCACAGATACGCAGTATTTT	CASTPSRGTGTDTQYF
-	TRBV10-3	TRBJ2-1	TRBD2	TGTGCCATCAGCCCCTGGACTAGCGGGAGTTACAATGAGCAGTTCTTC	CAISPWTSGSYNEQFF
-	TRBV19	TRBJ2-5	TRBD1	TGTGCCAGTAGTACAGGGGGCCTCAGCCCTCAAGAGACCCAGTACTTC	CASSTGGLSPQETQYF
-	TRBV4-3	TRBJ2-2	-	TGCGCCAGCAGCCCGAGGGGTACCGGGGAGCTGTTTTTT	CASSPRGTGELFF
-	TRBV7-3	TRBJ2-1	-	TGTGCCAGCAGCTTAACTCCTAGAGACAATGAGCAGTTCTTC	CASSLTPRDNEQFF
-	TRBV4-3	TRBJ2-3	TRBD2	TGCGCCAGCAGCCAAGCATCTCTTACAGCGGGGGCCACAGATACGCAGTATTTT	CASSQASLTAGATDTQYF
-	TRBV5-1	TRBJ1-1	-	TGCGCCAGCAGCTTGGACAGGGCCATGAACACTGAAGCTTTCTTT	CASSLDRAMNTEAFF
-	TRBV13	TRBJ1-2	-	TGTGCCAGCAGCCTCGGCCGGGGGAGCCAAGGCTACACCTTC	CASSLGRGSQGYTF
-	TRBV18	TRBJ2-3	TRBD2	TGTGCCAGCTCACAAACTAGCGGCACAGATACGCAGTATTTT	CASSQTSGTDTQYF
-	TRBV10-3	TRBJ2-1	-	TGTGCCATCAGTGAGTCGGGACGGGATGAGCAGTTCTTC	CAISESGRDEQFF
once	TRBV6-5	TRBJ2-7	-	TGTGCCAGCAGTTACGCGGGAGAGCAGTACTTC	CASSYAGEQYF
-	TRBV27	TRBJ2-7	-	TGTGCCAGCAGTTTAAGGGGTCTAGGTGGACTTCCCCCTGGCTCCTACGAGCAGTACTTC	CASSLRGLGGLPPGSYEQYF
-	TRBV6-5	TRBJ1-1	TRBD1	TGTGCCAGCAGAAGAACCGGGACAGGGGACACTGAAGCTTTCTTT	CASRRTGTGDTEAFF
-	TRBV9	TRBJ2-2	-	TGTGCCAGCAGTGACACCGGGGAGCTGTTTTTT	CASSDTGELFF
-	TRBV5-1	TRBJ2-3	-	TGCGCCAGCAGCGCGGAGGTCGCAGATACGCAGTATTTT	CASSAEVADTQYF
-	TRBV7-6	TRBJ1-1	TRBD1	TGTGCCAGCAGCTTAGCGGCAGGGGGGAACACTGAAGCTTTCTTT	CASSLAAGGNTEAFF
few	TRBV19	TRBJ1-5	TRBD1	TGTGCCAGTAGCTGGGCCACGACAGGGGAGAATCAGCCCCAGCATTTT	CASSWATTGENQPQHF
-	TRBV4-2	TRBJ1-4	-	TGTGCCAGCAGCCAAGATTTAAAACAGCCTAATGAAAAACTGTTTTTT	CASSQDLKQPNEKLFF
few	TRBV6-5	TRBJ1-4	TRBD1	TGTGCCACCCAGGGGGACGGTGAAAAACTGTTTTTT	CATQGDGEKLFF
-	TRBV10-3	TRBJ2-3	TRBD1	TGTGCCATCAGTCCGGACAGGGGCGGAGATACGCAGTATTTT	CAISPDRGGDTQYF
few	TRBV11-2	TRBJ2-2	-	TGTGCCAGCACTCCTTATGTGGGTATGGGCGGGGAGCTGTTTTTT	CASTPYVGMGGELFF
-	TRBV5-8	TRBJ2-1	-	TGTGCCAGCAGCTTCGGTGTCCGGGAGCAGTTCTTC	CASSFGVREQFF
-	TRBV7-8	TRBJ2-1	TRBD2	TGTGCCAGCAGCGGGGTAGCGGGAGATGAGCAGTTCTTC	CASSGVAGDEQFF